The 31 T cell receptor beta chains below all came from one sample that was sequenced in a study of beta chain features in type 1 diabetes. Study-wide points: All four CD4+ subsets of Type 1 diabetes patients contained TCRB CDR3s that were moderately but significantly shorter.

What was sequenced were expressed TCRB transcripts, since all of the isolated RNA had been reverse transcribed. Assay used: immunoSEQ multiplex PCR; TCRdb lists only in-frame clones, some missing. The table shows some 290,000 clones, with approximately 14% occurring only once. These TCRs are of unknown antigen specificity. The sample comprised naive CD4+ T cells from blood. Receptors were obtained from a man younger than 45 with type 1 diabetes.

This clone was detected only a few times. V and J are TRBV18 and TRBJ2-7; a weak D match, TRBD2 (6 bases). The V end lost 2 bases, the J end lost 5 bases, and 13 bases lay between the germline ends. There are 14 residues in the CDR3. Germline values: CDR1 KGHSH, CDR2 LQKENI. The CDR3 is CASSPTPAGNEQYF. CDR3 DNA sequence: TGTGCCAGCTCACCAACCCCCGCGGGAAACGAGCAGTACTTC.

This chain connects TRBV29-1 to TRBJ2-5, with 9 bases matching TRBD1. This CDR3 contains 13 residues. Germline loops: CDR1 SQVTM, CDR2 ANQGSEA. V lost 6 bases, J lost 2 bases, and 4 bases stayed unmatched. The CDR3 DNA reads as TGCAGCGTGGCGGGGACAGGGCAAGAGACCCAGTACTTC. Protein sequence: CSVAGTGQETQYF.

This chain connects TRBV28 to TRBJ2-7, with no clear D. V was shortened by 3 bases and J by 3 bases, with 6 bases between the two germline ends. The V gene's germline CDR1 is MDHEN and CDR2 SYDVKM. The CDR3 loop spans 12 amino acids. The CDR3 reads CASSLFGYEQYF. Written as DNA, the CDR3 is TGTGCCAGCAGTTTGTTCGGCTACGAGCAGTACTTC.

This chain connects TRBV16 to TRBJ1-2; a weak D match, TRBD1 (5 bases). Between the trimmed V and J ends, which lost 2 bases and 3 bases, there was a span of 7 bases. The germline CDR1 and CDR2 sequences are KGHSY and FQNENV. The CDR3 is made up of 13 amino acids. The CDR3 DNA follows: TGTGCCAGCAGCCAAGACAGCGACTATGGCTACACCTTC. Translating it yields CASSQDSDYGYTF.

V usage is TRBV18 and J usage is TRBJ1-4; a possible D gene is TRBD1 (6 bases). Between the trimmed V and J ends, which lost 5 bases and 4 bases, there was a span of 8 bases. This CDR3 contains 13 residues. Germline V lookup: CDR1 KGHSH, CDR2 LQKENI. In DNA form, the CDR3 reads TGTGCCAGCTCATGGACAGATAATGAAAAACTGTTTTTT. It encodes CASSWTDNEKLFF.

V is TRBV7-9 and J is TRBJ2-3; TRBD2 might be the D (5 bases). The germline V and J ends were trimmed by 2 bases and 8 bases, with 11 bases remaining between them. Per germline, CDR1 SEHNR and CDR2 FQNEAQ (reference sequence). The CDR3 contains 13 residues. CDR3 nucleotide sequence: TGTGCCAGCAGCTTAAGTTTGGCGGGTACGCAGTATTTT. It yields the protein CASSLSLAGTQYF.

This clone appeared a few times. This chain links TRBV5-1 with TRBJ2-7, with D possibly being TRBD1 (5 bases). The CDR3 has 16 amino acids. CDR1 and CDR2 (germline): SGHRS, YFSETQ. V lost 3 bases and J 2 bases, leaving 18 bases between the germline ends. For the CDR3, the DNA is TGCGCCAGCAGCTCCGAGTTCCAGGACAACCCCTACGAGCAGTACTTC. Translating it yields CASSSEFQDNPYEQYF.

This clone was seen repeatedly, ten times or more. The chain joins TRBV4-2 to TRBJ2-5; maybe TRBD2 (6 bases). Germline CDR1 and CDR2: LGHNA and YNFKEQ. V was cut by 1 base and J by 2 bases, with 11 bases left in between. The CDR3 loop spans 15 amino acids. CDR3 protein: CASSQGSGAQETQYF. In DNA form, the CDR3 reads TGTGCCAGCAGCCAAGGTAGCGGAGCACAAGAGACCCAGTACTTC.

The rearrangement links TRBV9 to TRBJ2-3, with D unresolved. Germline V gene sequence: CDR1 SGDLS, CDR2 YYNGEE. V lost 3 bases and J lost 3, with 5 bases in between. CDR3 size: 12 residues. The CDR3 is CASSAITDTQYF. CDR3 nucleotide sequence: TGTGCCAGCAGCGCTATAACAGATACGCAGTATTTT.

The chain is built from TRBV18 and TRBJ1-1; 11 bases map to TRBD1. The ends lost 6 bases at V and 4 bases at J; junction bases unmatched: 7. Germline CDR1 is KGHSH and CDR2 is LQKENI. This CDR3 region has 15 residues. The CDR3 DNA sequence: TGTGCCAGCTCTTCTGGACAGGGGGCTGGCACTGAAGCTTTCTTT. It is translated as CASSSGQGAGTEAFF.

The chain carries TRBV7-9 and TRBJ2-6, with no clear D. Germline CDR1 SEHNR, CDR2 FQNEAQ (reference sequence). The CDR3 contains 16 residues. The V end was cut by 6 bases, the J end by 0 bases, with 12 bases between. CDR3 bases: TGTGCCAGCAGGCCCATTCTCGGCTCTGGGGCCAACGTCCTGACTTTC. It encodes CASRPILGSGANVLTF.

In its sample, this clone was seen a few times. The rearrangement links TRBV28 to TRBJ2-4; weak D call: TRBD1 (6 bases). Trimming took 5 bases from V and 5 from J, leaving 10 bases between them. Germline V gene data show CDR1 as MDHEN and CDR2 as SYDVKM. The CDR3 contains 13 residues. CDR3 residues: CASSPHRENIQYF. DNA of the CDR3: TGTGCCAGCAGTCCTCACAGGGAAAACATTCAGTACTTC.

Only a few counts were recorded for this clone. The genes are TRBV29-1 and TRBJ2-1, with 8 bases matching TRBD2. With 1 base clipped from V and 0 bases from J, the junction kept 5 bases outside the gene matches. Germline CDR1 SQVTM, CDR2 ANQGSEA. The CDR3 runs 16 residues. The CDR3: CSVEGTSLSSYNEQFF. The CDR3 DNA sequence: TGCAGCGTTGAAGGGACTAGCTTAAGCTCCTACAATGAGCAGTTCTTC.

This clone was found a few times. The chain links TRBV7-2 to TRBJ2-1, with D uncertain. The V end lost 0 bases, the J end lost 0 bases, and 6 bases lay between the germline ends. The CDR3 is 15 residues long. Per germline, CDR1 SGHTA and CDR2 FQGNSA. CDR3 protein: CASSLAASSYNEQFF. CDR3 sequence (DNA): TGTGCCAGCAGCTTAGCGGCTTCCTCCTACAATGAGCAGTTCTTC.

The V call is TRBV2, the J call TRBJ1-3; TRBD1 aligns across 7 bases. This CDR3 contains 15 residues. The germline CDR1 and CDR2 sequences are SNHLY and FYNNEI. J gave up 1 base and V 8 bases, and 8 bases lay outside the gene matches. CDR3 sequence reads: CASRRDSISGNTIYF. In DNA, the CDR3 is TGTGCCAGCCGTCGGGACAGCATTTCTGGAAACACCATATATTTT.

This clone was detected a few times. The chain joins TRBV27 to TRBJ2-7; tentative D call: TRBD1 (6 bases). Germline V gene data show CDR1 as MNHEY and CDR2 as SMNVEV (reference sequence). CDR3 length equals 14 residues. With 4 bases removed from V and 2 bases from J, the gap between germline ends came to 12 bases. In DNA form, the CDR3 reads TGTGCCAGCAGTTCGAACAGGGACCCCTACGAGCAGTACTTC. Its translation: CASSSNRDPYEQYF.

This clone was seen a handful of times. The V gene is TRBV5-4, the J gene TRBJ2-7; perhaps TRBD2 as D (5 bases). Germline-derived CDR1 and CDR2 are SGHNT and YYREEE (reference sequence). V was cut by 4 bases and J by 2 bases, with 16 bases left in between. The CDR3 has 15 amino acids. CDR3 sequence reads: CASSPTLAETYEQYF. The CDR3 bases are TGTGCCAGCAGCCCTACGCTAGCAGAGACCTACGAGCAGTACTTC.

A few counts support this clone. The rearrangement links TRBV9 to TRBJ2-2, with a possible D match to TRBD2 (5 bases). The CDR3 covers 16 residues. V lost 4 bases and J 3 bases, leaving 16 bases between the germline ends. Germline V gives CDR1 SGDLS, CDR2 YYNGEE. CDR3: CASSSDRRSDTGELFF. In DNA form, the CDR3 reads TGTGCCAGCAGCTCAGATCGGAGGTCCGACACCGGGGAGCTGTTTTTT.

CDR3 sequence: CASSQTGGGGNTEAFF. The DNA of the CDR3 is TGTGCCAGCAGCCAGACAGGGGGCGGCGGGAACACTGAAGCTTTCTTT. This chain connects TRBV14 to TRBJ1-1, with 10 nucleotides matching TRBD1. Germline V gene sequence: CDR1 SGHDN, CDR2 FVKESK. After removal of 3 bases from V and 1 base from J, the junction contained 5 bases not matched to a gene. This CDR3 contains 16 residues.

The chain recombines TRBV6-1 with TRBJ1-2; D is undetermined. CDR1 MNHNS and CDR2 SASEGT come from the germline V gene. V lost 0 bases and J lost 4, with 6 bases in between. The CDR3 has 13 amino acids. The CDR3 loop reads CASSEARGYGYTF. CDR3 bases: TGTGCCAGCAGTGAAGCGAGAGGCTATGGCTACACCTTC.

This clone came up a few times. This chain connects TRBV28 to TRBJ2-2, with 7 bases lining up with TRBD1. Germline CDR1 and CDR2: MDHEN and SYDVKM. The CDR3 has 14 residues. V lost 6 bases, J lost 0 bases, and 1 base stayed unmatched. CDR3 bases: TGTGCCAGCAGGGGACAGACGAACACCGGGGAGCTGTTTTTT. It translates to CASRGQTNTGELFF. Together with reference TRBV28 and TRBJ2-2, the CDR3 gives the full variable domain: DVKVTQSSRYLVKRTGEKVFLECVQDMDHENMFWYRQDPGLGLRLIYFSYDVKMKEKGDIPEGYSVSREKKERFSLILESASTNQTSMYLCASRGQTNTGELFFGEGSRLTVL.

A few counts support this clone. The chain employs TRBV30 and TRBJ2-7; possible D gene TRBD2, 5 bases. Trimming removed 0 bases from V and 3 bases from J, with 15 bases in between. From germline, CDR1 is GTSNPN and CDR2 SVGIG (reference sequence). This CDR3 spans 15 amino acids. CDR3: CAWSVRGAGNYEQYF. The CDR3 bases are TGTGCCTGGAGTGTACGGGGAGCAGGAAACTACGAGCAGTACTTC.

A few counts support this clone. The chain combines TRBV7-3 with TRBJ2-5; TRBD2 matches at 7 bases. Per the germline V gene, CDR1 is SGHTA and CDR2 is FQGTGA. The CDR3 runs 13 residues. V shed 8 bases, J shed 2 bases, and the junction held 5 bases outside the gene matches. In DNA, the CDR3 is TGTGCCAGCTCTAGGGACTATCAAGAGACCCAGTACTTC. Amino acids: CASSRDYQETQYF.

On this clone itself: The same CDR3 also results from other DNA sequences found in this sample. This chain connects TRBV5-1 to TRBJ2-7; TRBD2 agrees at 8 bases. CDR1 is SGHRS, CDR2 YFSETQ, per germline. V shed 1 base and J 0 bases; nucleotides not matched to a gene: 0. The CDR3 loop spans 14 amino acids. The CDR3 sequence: CASSLSGSSYEQYF. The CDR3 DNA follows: TGCGCCAGCAGCTTGAGCGGGAGCTCCTACGAGCAGTACTTC.

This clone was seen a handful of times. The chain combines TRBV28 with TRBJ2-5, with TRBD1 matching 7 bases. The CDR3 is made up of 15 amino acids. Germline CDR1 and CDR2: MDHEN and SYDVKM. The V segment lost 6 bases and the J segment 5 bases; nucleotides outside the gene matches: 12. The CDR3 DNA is TGTGCCAGCAGCATTTACCCTTCCAGGGGGGAGACCCAGTACTTC. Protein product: CASSIYPSRGETQYF.

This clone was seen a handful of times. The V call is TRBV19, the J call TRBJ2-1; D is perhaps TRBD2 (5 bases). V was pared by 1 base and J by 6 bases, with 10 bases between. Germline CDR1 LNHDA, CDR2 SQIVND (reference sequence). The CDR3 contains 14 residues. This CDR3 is CASSIAGSTNEQFF. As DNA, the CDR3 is TGTGCCAGTAGTATAGCGGGATCGACCAATGAGCAGTTCTTC.

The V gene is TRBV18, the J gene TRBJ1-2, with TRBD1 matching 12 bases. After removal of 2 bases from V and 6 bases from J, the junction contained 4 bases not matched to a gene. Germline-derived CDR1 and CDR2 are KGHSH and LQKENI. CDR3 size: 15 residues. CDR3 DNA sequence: TGTGCCAGCTCACCAGGGACAGGGGGCCAAGATGGCTACACCTTC. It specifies CASSPGTGGQDGYTF.

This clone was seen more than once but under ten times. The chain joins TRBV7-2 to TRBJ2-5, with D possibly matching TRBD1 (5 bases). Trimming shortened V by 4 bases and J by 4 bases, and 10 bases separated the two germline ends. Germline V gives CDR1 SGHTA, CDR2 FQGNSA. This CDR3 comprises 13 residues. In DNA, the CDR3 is TGTGCCAGCAGCTATACAGGCCTAGAGACCCAGTACTTC. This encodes CASSYTGLETQYF.

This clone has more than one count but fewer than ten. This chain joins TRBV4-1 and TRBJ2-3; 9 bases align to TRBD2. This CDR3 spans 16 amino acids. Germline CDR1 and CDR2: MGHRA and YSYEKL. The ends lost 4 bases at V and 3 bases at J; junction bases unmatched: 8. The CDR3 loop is CASSRRSSGRTDTQYF. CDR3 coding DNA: TGCGCCAGCAGCCGACGTAGCAGCGGGAGGACAGATACGCAGTATTTT.

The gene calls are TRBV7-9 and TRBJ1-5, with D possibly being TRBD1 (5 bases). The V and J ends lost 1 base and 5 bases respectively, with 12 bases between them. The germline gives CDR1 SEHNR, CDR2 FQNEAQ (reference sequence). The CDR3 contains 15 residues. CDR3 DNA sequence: TGTGCCAGCAGCTTAGGTTCCAGGGTGGATCAGCCCCAGCATTTT. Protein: CASSLGSRVDQPQHF.

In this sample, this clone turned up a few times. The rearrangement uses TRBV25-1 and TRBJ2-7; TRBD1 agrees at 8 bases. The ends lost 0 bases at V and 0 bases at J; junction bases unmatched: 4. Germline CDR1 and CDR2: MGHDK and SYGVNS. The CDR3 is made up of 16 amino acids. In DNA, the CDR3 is TGTGCCAGCAGTGAATATATTGGGACAGGCTCCTACGAGCAGTACTTC. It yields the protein CASSEYIGTGSYEQYF.